Here is one TCR beta chain with its context. A Seattle source enrolled patients during active infection and followed them longitudinally. Measured with immunoSEQ multiplex PCR; TCRdb has only the in-frame clones, and not every one. The profile shows tens of thousands of clones, 89% of them singletons. These data come from a study of blood T cell repertoires in COVID-19. Study-wide background: Spain, Italy and the United States supplied samples that represented acute and convalescent COVID-19. T cells, B-cell-depleted T cells, or PBMCs supplied cDNA or gDNA.

Germline V gives CDR1 MNHNY, CDR2 SVGAGI (reference sequence). V shed 4 bases, J shed 6 bases, and the junction held 12 bases outside the gene matches. The CDR3 has 15 residues. Input material: peripheral blood. The chain carries TRBV6-6 and TRBJ2-7, with 7 bases aligning to TRBD1. The TCR was taken from a man aged 45 to 65 with COVID-19, enrolled during active disease. In DNA form, the CDR3 reads TGTGCCAGCAGTTCCCCCGGACAGGCCACCGGCGAGCAGTACTTC. Translated, it gives CASSSPGQATGEQYF.